These T cell receptor beta chains were read from a single sample in a study of graft-versus-host responses after intestinal transplantation. The data were produced by immunoSEQ multiplex PCR, yet TCRdb's version contains in-frame clones alone and is incomplete. The sample lists 80,000 to 100,000 clones; about 90% were seen once. No antigen has been assigned to these receptors. The starting material was unstimulated CD4+ T cells sorted from spleen or lymph node cells, obtained before intestinal transplant. The receptor set was obtained from a human donor who received an intestinal transplant. CDR3s include the opening cysteine and the closing phenylalanine or tryptophan. The order of the fields is D gene, V gene, J gene, clone size, CDR3 length, CDR3 protein, CDR3 DNA. D genes are given only for firm matches. A clone size is listed for some rows: how often the clone was seen (once, few, many), or a class if it is expanded.

-	TRBV7-2	TRBJ1-2	-	18	CASSLVGPQADTNYGYTF	TGTGCCAGCAGCTTAGTGGGCCCCCAGGCCGATACTAACTATGGCTACACCTTC
TRBD1	TRBV6-1	TRBJ2-7	-	14	CASNSGTGLHEQYF	TGTGCCAGCAACTCAGGGACAGGGTTGCACGAGCAGTACTTC
-	TRBV7-2	TRBJ1-1	-	15	CASSLVVGGGSEAFF	TGTGCCAGCAGCTTAGTGGTTGGGGGGGGATCTGAAGCTTTCTTT
-	TRBV9	TRBJ2-5	once	15	CASSASPSPRETQYF	TGTGCCAGCAGCGCCTCCCCGTCTCCCCGGGAGACCCAGTACTTC
TRBD1	TRBV14	TRBJ1-1	once	13	CASSQNRGSEAFF	TGTGCCAGCAGCCAAAACAGGGGCTCTGAAGCTTTCTTT
-	TRBV2	TRBJ2-5	-	12	CASSDRAETQYF	TGTGCCAGCAGTGACAGGGCAGAGACCCAGTACTTC
TRBD2	TRBV28	TRBJ2-1	-	16	CASSSPGTRGHNEQFF	TGTGCCAGCAGTTCCCCCGGGACTAGAGGCCACAATGAGCAGTTCTTC
TRBD2	TRBV7-2	TRBJ2-1	-	15	CASSLSGGTYNEQFF	TGTGCCAGCAGCTTAAGCGGGGGGACGTACAATGAGCAGTTCTTC
TRBD2	TRBV5-4	TRBJ2-5	-	14	CASSLGLATETQYF	TGTGCCAGCAGCTTGGGACTAGCGACCGAGACCCAGTACTTC
TRBD1	TRBV11-1	TRBJ1-3	-	16	CASSVDRPYSGNTIYF	TGTGCCAGCAGCGTGGACAGGCCGTACTCTGGAAACACCATATATTTT
TRBD1	TRBV10-1	TRBJ1-2	-	13	CANQTGLRHGYTF	TGCGCCAACCAGACAGGGTTAAGACATGGCTACACCTTC
-	TRBV5-4	TRBJ1-4	few	15	CASSLSQQGGRKLFF	TGTGCCAGCAGCTTAAGTCAACAGGGCGGCCGAAAACTGTTTTTT
TRBD1	TRBV5-4	TRBJ2-3	-	16	CASSPQNRGSKDTQYF	TGTGCCAGCAGCCCCCAAAACAGGGGGTCGAAAGATACGCAGTATTTT
-	TRBV11-2	TRBJ1-4	once	18	CASSRRQAALATNEKLFF	TGTGCCAGCAGCCGTCGACAGGCCGCCCTGGCAACTAATGAAAAACTGTTTTTT
-	TRBV6-5	TRBJ1-2	-	13	CASRTAGGKGYTF	TGTGCCAGCAGAACGGCCGGAGGAAAAGGCTACACCTTC
-	TRBV7-9	TRBJ1-2	-	14	CASSSNPSGNGYTF	TGTGCCAGCAGCTCCAACCCCTCCGGGAATGGCTACACCTTC
-	TRBV6-6	TRBJ2-6	once	14	CASISGTGANVLTF	TGTGCCAGCATATCAGGGACTGGGGCCAACGTCCTGACTTTC
TRBD1	TRBV5-4	TRBJ1-6	-	16	CASSRTRDSPNSPLHF	TGTGCCAGCAGCCGCACCCGGGACAGCCCCAATTCACCCCTCCACTTT
-	TRBV5-1	TRBJ2-1	-	12	CASSLASAEQFF	TGCGCCAGCAGCTTGGCATCTGCGGAGCAGTTCTTC
-	TRBV5-1	TRBJ2-5	-	16	CASSLAHGDFLESQYF	TGCGCCAGCAGCTTGGCCCACGGGGACTTTCTAGAGTCCCAGTACTTC
-	TRBV15	TRBJ1-6	-	16	CATSPNRSSYNSPLHF	TGTGCCACCAGCCCCAACAGGAGCTCCTATAATTCACCCCTCCACTTT
TRBD2	TRBV7-2	TRBJ2-3	-	16	CASSLEWDYGTDTQYF	TGTGCCAGCAGCTTAGAGTGGGACTATGGGACAGATACGCAGTATTTT
-	TRBV29-1	TRBJ1-1	-	13	CSVVPGGSTEAFF	TGCAGCGTTGTACCCGGGGGGTCCACTGAAGCTTTCTTT
-	TRBV18	TRBJ1-6	-	14	CASSIGGDDSPLHF	TGTGCCAGCTCAATAGGGGGGGATGATTCACCCCTCCACTTT
TRBD1	TRBV11-3	TRBJ2-5	-	15	CASSLGDRVRETQYF	TGTGCCAGCAGCTTAGGGGACAGGGTACGAGAGACCCAGTACTTC
-	TRBV5-1	TRBJ2-2	-	15	CASSGSGVNTGELFF	TGCGCTAGCAGCGGCAGCGGAGTGAACACCGGGGAGCTGTTTTTT
-	TRBV12-5	TRBJ2-1	-	13	CASGSGAYNEQFF	TGTGCTAGTGGCTCCGGGGCCTACAATGAGCAGTTCTTC
-	TRBV28	TRBJ1-3	-	14	CASSPSFPGNTIYF	TGTGCCAGCAGTCCCTCGTTCCCTGGAAACACCATATATTTT
TRBD1	TRBV28	TRBJ2-7	-	16	CASSLVGTEPSYEQYF	TGTGCCAGCAGTTTGGTTGGGACAGAACCATCCTACGAGCAGTACTTC
TRBD1	TRBV7-2	TRBJ1-4	-	14	CASSRNRGNEKLFF	TGTGCCAGCAGCCGGAACAGGGGTAATGAAAAACTGTTTTTT
TRBD2	TRBV7-9	TRBJ2-3	-	15	CASSLVASGRDTQYF	TGTGCCAGCAGCTTAGTAGCTAGCGGGAGGGACACGCAGTATTTT
TRBD2	TRBV27	TRBJ2-7	-	14	CASRSGTSGSRQYF	TGTGCCAGCAGAAGTGGGACTAGCGGGAGTAGGCAGTACTTC
-	TRBV30	TRBJ1-2	-	11	CAWSVGDGYTF	TGTGCCTGGAGTGTAGGAGATGGCTACACCTTC
TRBD1	TRBV29-1	TRBJ1-4	-	14	CSVELDRGNEKLFF	TGCAGCGTTGAACTGGACAGGGGGAATGAAAAACTGTTTTTT
-	TRBV19	TRBJ2-1	-	11	CASNRNNEQFF	TGTGCCAGTAACAGGAACAATGAGCAGTTCTTC
TRBD1	TRBV6-1	TRBJ2-1	-	13	CASGDRPLNEQFF	TGTGCCAGCGGGGACAGACCATTAAATGAGCAGTTCTTC
TRBD1	TRBV2	TRBJ2-2	-	13	CASSEQGAGELFF	TGTGCCAGCAGTGAGCAGGGGGCCGGGGAGCTGTTTTTT
TRBD1	TRBV19	TRBJ2-2	-	14	CASSPGQGFGELFF	TGTGCCAGTAGTCCGGGACAGGGGTTCGGGGAGCTGTTTTTT
-	TRBV6-4	TRBJ1-5	-	13	CASSASSNQPQHF	TGTGCCAGCAGTGCTTCCAGCAATCAGCCCCAGCATTTT
TRBD1	TRBV2	TRBJ2-7	-	14	CASGKTGGSEEQYF	TGTGCCAGCGGAAAGACAGGGGGCTCAGAGGAGCAGTACTTC
TRBD2	TRBV6-5	TRBJ2-1	-	15	CASSRQAGGPNEQFF	TGTGCCAGCAGCCGCCAAGCGGGGGGGCCGAATGAGCAGTTCTTC